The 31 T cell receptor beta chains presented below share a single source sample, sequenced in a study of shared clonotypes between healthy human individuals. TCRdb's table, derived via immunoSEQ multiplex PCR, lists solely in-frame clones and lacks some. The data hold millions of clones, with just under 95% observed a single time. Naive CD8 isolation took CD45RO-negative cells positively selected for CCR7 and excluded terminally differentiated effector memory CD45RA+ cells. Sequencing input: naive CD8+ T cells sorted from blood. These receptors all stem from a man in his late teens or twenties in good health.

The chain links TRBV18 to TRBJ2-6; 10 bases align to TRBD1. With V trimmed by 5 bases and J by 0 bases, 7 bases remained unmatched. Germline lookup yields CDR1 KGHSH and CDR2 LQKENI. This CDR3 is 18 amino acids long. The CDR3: CASSSGQGPFSGANVLTF. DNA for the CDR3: TGTGCCAGCTCATCGGGACAGGGGCCCTTCTCTGGGGCCAACGTCCTGACTTTC.

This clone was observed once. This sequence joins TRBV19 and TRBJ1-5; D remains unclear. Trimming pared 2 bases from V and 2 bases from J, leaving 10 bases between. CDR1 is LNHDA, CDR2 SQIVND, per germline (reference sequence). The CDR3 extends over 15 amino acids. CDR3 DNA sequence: TGTGCCAGTAGTATATTGGGGTTCGGCAATCAGCCCCAGCATTTT. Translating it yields CASSILGFGNQPQHF. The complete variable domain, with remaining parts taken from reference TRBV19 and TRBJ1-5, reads DGGITQSPKYLFRKEGQNVTLSCEQNLNHDAMYWYRQDPGQGLRLIYYSQIVNDFQKGDIAEGYSVSREKKESFPLTVTSAQKNPTAFYLCASSILGFGNQPQHFGDGTRLSIL.

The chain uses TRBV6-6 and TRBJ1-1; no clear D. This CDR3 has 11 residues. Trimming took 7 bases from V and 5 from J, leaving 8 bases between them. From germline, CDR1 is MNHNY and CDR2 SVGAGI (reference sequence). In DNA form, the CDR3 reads TGTGCCAGCATGGGTGGGACTGAAGCTTTCTTT. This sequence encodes CASMGGTEAFF.

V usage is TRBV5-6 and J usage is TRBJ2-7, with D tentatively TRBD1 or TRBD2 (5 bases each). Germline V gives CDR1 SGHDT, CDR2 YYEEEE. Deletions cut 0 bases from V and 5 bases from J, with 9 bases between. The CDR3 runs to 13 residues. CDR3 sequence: CASSLGGDHEQYF. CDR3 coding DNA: TGTGCCAGCAGCTTGGGAGGGGACCACGAGCAGTACTTC. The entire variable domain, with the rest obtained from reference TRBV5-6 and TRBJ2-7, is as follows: DAGVTQSPTHLIKTRGQQVTLRCSPKSGHDTVSWYQQALGQGPQFIFQYYEEEERQRGNFPDRFSGHQFPNYSSELNVNALLLGDSALYLCASSLGGDHEQYFGPGTRLTVT.

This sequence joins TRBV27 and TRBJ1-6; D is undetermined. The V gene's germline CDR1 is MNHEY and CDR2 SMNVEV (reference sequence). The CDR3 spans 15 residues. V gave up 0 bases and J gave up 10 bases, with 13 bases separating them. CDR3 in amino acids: CASSLSEGYGSPLHF. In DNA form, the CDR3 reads TGTGCCAGCAGTTTATCAGAAGGGTACGGCTCACCCCTCCACTTT.

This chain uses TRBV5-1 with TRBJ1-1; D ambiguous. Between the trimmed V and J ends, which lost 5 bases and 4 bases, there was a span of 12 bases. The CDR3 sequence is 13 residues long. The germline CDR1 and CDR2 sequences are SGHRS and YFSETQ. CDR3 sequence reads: CASRTRAATEAFF. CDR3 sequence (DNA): TGCGCCAGCAGGACCCGGGCGGCCACTGAAGCTTTCTTT. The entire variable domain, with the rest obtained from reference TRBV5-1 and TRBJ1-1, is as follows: KAGVTQTPRYLIKTRGQQVTLSCSPISGHRSVSWYQQTPGQGLQFLFEYFSETQRNKGNFPGRFSGRQFSNSRSEMNVSTLELGDSALYLCASRTRAATEAFFGQGTRLTVV.

CDR3 amino acids: CASSELTGGGGTDTQYF. The CDR3 bases are TGCGCCAGCAGTGAGTTAACGGGGGGAGGCGGCACAGATACGCAGTATTTT. The chain recombines TRBV10-2 with TRBJ2-3; 7 bases align to TRBD2. The V and J ends lost 1 base and 1 base, in that order; junction bases with no gene match: 8. The germline gives CDR1 WSHSY, CDR2 SAAADI. The CDR3 has 17 amino acids.

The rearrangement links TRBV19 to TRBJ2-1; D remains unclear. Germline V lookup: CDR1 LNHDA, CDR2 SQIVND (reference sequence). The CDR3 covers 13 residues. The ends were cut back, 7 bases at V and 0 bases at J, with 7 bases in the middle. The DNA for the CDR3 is TGTGCCAGTAAGGGTATCTCCTACAATGAGCAGTTCTTC. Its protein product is CASKGISYNEQFF.

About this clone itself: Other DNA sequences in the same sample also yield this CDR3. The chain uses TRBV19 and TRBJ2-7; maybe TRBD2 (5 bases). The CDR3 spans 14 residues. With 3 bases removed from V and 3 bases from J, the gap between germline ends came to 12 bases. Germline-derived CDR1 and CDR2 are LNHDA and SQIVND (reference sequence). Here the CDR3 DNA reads TGTGCCAGTAGTATCGTGGGAGCTAGCTACGAGCAGTACTTC. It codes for CASSIVGASYEQYF.

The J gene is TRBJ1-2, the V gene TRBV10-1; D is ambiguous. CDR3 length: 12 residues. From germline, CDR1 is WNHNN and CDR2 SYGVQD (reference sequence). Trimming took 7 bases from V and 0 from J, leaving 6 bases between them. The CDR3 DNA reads TGCGCCAGCAATACGGCTAACTATGGCTACACCTTC. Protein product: CASNTANYGYTF.

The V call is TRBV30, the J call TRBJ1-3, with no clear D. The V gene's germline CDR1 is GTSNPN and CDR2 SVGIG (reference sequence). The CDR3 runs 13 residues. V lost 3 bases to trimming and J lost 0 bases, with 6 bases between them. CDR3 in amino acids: CAWRISSGNTIYF. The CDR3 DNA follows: TGTGCCTGGAGGATTAGCTCTGGAAACACCATATATTTT.

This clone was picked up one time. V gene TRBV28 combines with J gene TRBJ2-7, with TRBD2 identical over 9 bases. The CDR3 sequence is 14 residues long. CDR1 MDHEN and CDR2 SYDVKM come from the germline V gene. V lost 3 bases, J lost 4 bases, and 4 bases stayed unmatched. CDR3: CASSFTAGGYEQYF. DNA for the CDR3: TGTGCCAGCAGTTTTACAGCGGGGGGATACGAGCAGTACTTC.

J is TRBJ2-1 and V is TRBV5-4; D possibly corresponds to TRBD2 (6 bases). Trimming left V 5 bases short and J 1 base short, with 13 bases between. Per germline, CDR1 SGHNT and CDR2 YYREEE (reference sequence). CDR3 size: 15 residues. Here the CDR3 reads CASRSAGTSYNEQFF. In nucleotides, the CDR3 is TGTGCCAGCAGGAGTGCTGGGACTTCCTACAATGAGCAGTTCTTC.

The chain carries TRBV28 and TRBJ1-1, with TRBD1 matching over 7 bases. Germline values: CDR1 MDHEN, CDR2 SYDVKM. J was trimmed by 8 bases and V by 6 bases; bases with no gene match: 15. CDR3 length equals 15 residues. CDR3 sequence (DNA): TGTGCCAGCAGCTTTGACAGGGAAGGGGCCATAGAAGCTTTCTTT. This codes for CASSFDREGAIEAFF.

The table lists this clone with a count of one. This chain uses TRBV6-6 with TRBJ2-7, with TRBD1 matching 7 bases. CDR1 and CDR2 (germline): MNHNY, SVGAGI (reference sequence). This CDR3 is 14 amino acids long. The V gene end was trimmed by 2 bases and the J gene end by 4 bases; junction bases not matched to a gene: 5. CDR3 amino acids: CASSYETGLYEQYF. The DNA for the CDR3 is TGTGCCAGCAGTTACGAGACAGGGTTATACGAGCAGTACTTC.

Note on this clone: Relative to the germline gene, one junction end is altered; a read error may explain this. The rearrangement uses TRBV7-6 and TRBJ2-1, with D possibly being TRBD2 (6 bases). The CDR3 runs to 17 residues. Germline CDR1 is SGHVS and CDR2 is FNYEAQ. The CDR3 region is CASSLDFPTGAYYEQFF. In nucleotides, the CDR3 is TGTGCCAGCAGCTTAGATTTCCCTACGGGAGCCTACTATGAGCAGTTCTTC.

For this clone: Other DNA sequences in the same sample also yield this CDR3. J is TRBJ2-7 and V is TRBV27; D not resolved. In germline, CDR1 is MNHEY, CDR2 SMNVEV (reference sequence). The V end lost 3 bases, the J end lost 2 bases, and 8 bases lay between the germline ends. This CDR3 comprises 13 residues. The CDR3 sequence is CASSFRAPYEQYF. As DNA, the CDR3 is TGTGCCAGCAGTTTCCGGGCCCCCTACGAGCAGTACTTC.

The CDR3 sequence: CASSLVGSGYTF. CDR3 DNA sequence: TGTGCCAGCAGCTTAGTAGGCAGTGGCTACACCTTC. The chain carries TRBV7-9 and TRBJ1-2, with unresolved D. The CDR3 extends over 12 amino acids. V shed 1 base and J shed 7 bases, with 7 bases lying between them. From germline, CDR1 is SEHNR and CDR2 FQNEAQ (reference sequence).

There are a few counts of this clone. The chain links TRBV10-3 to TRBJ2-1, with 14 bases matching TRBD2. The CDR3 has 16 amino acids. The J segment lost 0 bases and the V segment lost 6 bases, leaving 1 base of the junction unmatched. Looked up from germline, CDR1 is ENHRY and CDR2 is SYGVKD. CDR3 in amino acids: CAIRGTSGSSYNEQFF. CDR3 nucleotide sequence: TGTGCCATCAGGGGGACTAGCGGGAGCTCCTACAATGAGCAGTTCTTC.

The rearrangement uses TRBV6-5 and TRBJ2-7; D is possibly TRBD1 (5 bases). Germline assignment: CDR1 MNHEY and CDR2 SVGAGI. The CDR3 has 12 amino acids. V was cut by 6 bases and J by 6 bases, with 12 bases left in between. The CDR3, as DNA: TGTGCCAGCAGCCCTGACAGTGGCGAGCAGTACTTC. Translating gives CASSPDSGEQYF.

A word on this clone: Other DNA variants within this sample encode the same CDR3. The CDR3 DNA reads TGTGCCAGCAGTCGGGGCTCCTACGAGCAGTACTTC. This translates into CASSRGSYEQYF. The chain employs TRBV27 and TRBJ2-7, with TRBD2 as a possible D gene (5 bases). This CDR3 contains 12 residues. In germline, CDR1 is MNHEY, CDR2 SMNVEV (reference sequence). Trimming took off 5 bases at V and 0 bases at J, with 5 bases between the two ends.

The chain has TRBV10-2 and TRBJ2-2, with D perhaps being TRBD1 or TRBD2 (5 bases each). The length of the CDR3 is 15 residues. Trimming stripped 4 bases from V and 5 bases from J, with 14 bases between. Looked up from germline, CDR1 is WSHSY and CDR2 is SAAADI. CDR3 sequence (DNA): TGCGCCAGCAGTGGAGGGGCCGTGGTAACCGGGGAGCTGTTTTTT. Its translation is CASSGGAVVTGELFF.

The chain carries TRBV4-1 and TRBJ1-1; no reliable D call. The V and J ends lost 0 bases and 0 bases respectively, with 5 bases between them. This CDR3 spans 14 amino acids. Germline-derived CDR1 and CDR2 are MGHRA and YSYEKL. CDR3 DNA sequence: TGCGCCAGCAGCCAAGAAAGGATGAACACTGAAGCTTTCTTT. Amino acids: CASSQERMNTEAFF.

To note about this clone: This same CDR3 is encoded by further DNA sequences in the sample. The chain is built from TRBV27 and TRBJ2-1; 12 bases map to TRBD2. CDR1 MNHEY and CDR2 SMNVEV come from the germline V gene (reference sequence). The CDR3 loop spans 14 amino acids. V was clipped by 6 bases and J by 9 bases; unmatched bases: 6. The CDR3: CASSLAGGLVEQFF. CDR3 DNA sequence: TGTGCCAGCAGCCTAGCGGGGGGGCTCGTTGAGCAGTTCTTC.

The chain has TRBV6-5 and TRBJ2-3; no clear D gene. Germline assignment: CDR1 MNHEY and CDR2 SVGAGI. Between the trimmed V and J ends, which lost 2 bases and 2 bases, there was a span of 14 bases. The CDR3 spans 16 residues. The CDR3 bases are TGTGCCAGCAGTTACGCTGTCCCCCTATACACAGATACGCAGTATTTT. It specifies CASSYAVPLYTDTQYF.

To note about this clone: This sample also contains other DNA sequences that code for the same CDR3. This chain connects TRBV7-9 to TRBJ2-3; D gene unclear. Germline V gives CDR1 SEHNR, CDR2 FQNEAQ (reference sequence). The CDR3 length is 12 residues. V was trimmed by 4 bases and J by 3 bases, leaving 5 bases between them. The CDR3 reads CASSSFTDTQYF. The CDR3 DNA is TGTGCCAGCAGCTCGTTTACAGATACGCAGTATTTT. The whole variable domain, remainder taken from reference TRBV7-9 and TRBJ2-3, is DTGVSQNPRHKITKRGQNVTFRCDPISEHNRLYWYRQTLGQGPEFLTYFQNEAQLEKSRLLSDRFSAERPKGSFSTLEIQRTEQGDSAMYLCASSSFTDTQYFGPGTRLTVL.

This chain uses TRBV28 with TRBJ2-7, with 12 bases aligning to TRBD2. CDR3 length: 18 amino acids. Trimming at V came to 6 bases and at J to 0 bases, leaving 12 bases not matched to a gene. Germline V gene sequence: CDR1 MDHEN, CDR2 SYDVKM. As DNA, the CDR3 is TGTGCCAGCAGCGATCCGGGACTAGCGGGTATATTCTCCTACGAGCAGTACTTC. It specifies CASSDPGLAGIFSYEQYF. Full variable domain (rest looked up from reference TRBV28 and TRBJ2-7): DVKVTQSSRYLVKRTGEKVFLECVQDMDHENMFWYRQDPGLGLRLIYFSYDVKMKEKGDIPEGYSVSREKKERFSLILESASTNQTSMYLCASSDPGLAGIFSYEQYFGPGTRLTVT.

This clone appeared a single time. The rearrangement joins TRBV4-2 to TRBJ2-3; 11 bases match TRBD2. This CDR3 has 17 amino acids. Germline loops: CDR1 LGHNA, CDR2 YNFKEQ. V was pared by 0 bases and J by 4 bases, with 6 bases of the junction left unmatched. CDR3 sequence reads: CASSQDLSGGESDTQYF. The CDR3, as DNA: TGTGCCAGCAGCCAAGATCTTAGCGGGGGGGAGTCAGATACGCAGTATTTT.

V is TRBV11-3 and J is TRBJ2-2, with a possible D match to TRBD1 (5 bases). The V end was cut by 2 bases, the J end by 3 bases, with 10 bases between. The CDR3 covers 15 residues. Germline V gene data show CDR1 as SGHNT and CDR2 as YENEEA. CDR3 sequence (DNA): TGTGCCAGCAGCTTAATGGGGCCGGACACCGGGGAGCTGTTTTTT. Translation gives CASSLMGPDTGELFF.

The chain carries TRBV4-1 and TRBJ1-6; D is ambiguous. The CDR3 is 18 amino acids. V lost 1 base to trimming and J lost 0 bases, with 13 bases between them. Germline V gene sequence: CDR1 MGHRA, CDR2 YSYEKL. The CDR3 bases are TGCGCCAGCAGCCAAGGTCCCAACGTGTACTCCTATAATTCACCCCTCCACTTT. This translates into CASSQGPNVYSYNSPLHF.

The CDR3 bases are TGTGCCAGCAGCGCAGACAGGGACAATCAGCCCCAGCATTTT. Translating gives CASSADRDNQPQHF. V is TRBV2 and J is TRBJ1-5; 7 positions match TRBD1. The CDR3 runs 14 residues. V shed 6 bases, J shed 3 bases, and the junction held 5 bases outside the gene matches. Germline V gene sequence: CDR1 SNHLY, CDR2 FYNNEI.